A few counts support the clone carrying this T cell receptor (beta chain). This CDR3 comprises 14 residues. After removal of 3 bases from V and 4 bases from J, the junction contained 5 bases not matched to a gene. In germline, CDR1 is WSHSY, CDR2 SAAADI. This sample stems from a study of blood T cell repertoires in COVID-19. Study background: Some COVID-19 samples were acute and others convalescent; all came from the United States, Italy and Spain. Sources were T cells, B-cell-depleted T cells, or PBMCs; the material itself was cDNA or gDNA.

Per the original methods: For nucleated cells, counts were estimated from reference gene primer amplification. Sequencing was performed with immunoSEQ multiplex PCR; in TCRdb, only in-frame clones are kept and a portion is missing. Clone size and V and J calls were adopted from that table, with D and trimming inferred from the DNA. The data show more than 65,000 clones, with approximately 80% seen just once and 36% held by the top ten. The chain carries TRBV10-2 and TRBJ2-7, with 8 bases lining up with TRBD1. This TCR came from a woman between 65 and 79 years old with acute or convalescent COVID-19. Sequencing used peripheral blood. CDR3 protein: CASSDWDRKYEQYF. In DNA, the CDR3 is TGCGCCAGCAGTGACTGGGACAGGAAATACGAGCAGTACTTC.